This T cell receptor (beta chain) was documented in a study of CD8 T cells in Susac syndrome. CD8+ and CD4+ blood T cells underwent TCR beta sequencing. Healthy donors acted as controls, with matching for age and sex. TEMRA cells were enriched by FACS, while CD8+ and CD4+ T cells were obtained through a negative isolation that was performed magnetically. The CDR3 spans 16 residues. J lost 0 bases, V lost 4 bases, and 8 bases had no gene match. With random hexamers, roughly 0.5 to 1 ug RNA was reverse transcribed. Multiplex immunoSEQ PCR targeted 54 Vbeta and 13 Jbeta TCR beta segments. TCRdb reprocessed the immunoSEQ multiplex PCR reads with MiXCR, giving one entry per CDR3 protein. The data show under 200,000 distinct CDR3 sequences, 90% to 95% seen once.

The chain couples TRBV12-3 or TRBV12-4 to TRBJ2-7, with 8 bases fitting TRBD1. The sequencing sample was made of CD4+ T cells from PBMCs. This clonotype was sampled from a human donor in good health. This chain's CDR3 is CASSSNSGTGSYEQYF. The CDR3 DNA reads as TGTGCCAGCAGTTCTAACTCCGGGACAGGCTCCTACGAGCAGTACTTC.